These 30 T cell receptor beta chains share one sample of origin, sequenced in a study of shared clonotypes between healthy human individuals (dated by TCRdb to 2019 to 2021). The library was produced with the immunoSEQ multiplex PCR assay. The clones in this table, taken by TCRdb from immuneACCESS, are in-frame only. Not every clone is retained; where verified, under half of the shortfall comes from an unresolved V gene, and the cause of the rest is unknown. The sample table records around 1.9 million clones; roughly 93% of these occur just once. The ten largest clones take up approximately 1.7% of the sample. For the CD8 naive samples, CD45RO-negative cells were positively selected for CCR7, yielding a CD45RA+CCR7+ population from which TemRA cells were excluded. Sequencing was carried out using naive CD8+ T cells from PBMCs. Taken with the paper, the label for cell subset or site translates to: CD45RA+CCR7+. These receptors all stem from a man between 18 and 35 years old in good health. Some clones in this sample may be carry-over from other donors' samples.

This chain uses TRBV7-8 with TRBJ2-7; D assignment may be TRBD1 or TRBD2 (5 bases each). With 5 bases removed from V and 7 bases from J, the gap between germline ends came to 18 bases. Per the germline V gene, CDR1 is SGHVS and CDR2 is FQNEAQ. This CDR3 is 14 amino acids long. The CDR3 DNA is TGTGCCAGCAGCACCCTGGGACGTTCGGGAGAGCAGTACTTC. This encodes CASSTLGRSGEQYF.

The rearrangement joins TRBV9 to TRBJ1-2; a possible D gene is TRBD1 (5 bases). The CDR3 sequence is 15 residues long. Germline assignment: CDR1 SGDLS and CDR2 YYNGEE. Trimming stripped 3 bases from V and 0 bases from J, with 12 bases between. CDR3 region: CASSDQQGANYGYTF. The CDR3 nucleotides read TGTGCCAGCAGCGACCAGCAGGGTGCTAACTATGGCTACACCTTC.

This clone has a single count. The rearrangement uses TRBV5-6 and TRBJ2-7; possible D gene TRBD1, 5 bases. With 5 bases removed from V and 5 bases from J, the gap between germline ends came to 17 bases. CDR1 and CDR2 (germline): SGHDT, YYEEEE. The CDR3 has 14 amino acids. CDR3 sequence reads: CASSPWGRVHEQYF. Written as DNA, the CDR3 is TGTGCCAGCAGTCCCTGGGGCAGGGTCCACGAGCAGTACTTC.

CDR3 protein: CSVEWTSGPSYEQYF. In DNA form, the CDR3 reads TGCAGCGTTGAATGGACTAGCGGGCCTTCCTACGAGCAGTACTTC. The V call is TRBV29-1, the J call TRBJ2-7; 11 bases line up with TRBD2. Germline trimming cut 2 bases from V and 1 base from J; bases unmatched to any gene: 4. CDR1 SQVTM and CDR2 ANQGSEA come from the germline V gene. The CDR3 runs to 15 residues.

The V call is TRBV29-1, the J call TRBJ2-1, with 11 bases lining up with TRBD2. The CDR3 spans 15 residues. Unmatched junction bases numbered 5, after V lost 3 bases and J lost 4 bases. Germline CDR1 and CDR2: SQVTM and ANQGSEA. This CDR3 is CSVDPTSGVYNEQFF. CDR3 DNA sequence: TGCAGCGTTGACCCGACTAGCGGGGTTTACAATGAGCAGTTCTTC.

This chain's CDR3 is CASSPPLSGRALWEQYF. CDR3 nucleotide sequence: TGTGCCAGCAGCCCCCCCCTTAGCGGGAGGGCCTTATGGGAGCAGTACTTC. The rearrangement uses TRBV11-2 and TRBJ2-7; the match to TRBD2 covers 11 bases. This CDR3 has 17 residues. Germline V gene data show CDR1 as SGHAT and CDR2 as FQNNGV. The V and J ends lost 5 bases and 7 bases, in that order; junction bases with no gene match: 16.

This sequence joins TRBV7-9 and TRBJ1-2, with D perhaps matching TRBD1 (5 bases). This CDR3 is built from 14 residues. From germline, CDR1 is SEHNR and CDR2 FQNEAQ (reference sequence). V was clipped by 4 bases and J by 3 bases, with 12 bases between them. CDR3 amino acids: CASSSTGGHYGYTF. The CDR3 coding sequence is TGTGCCAGCAGCTCCACTGGGGGTCACTATGGCTACACCTTC.

The gene calls are TRBV28 and TRBJ2-5, with 7 bases matching TRBD1. V was clipped by 4 bases and J by 5 bases; unmatched bases: 7. This CDR3 is built from 14 residues. Germline V CDR1 and CDR2: MDHEN, SYDVKM. This CDR3 reads CASSSPTGWETQYF. CDR3 sequence (DNA): TGTGCCAGCAGTTCCCCGACAGGGTGGGAGACCCAGTACTTC.

The chain carries TRBV11-3 and TRBJ2-5; D could derive from TRBD1 or TRBD2 (5 bases each). The CDR3 sequence is 14 residues long. Trimming removed 4 bases at V and 3 bases at J, with 12 bases between. Germline V gives CDR1 SGHNT, CDR2 YENEEA. The CDR3 nucleotides are TGTGCCAGCAGCTCCCGGGACGAGAAAGAGACCCAGTACTTC. It specifies CASSSRDEKETQYF.

The rearrangement joins TRBV7-2 to TRBJ2-7; D ambiguous. CDR1 and CDR2 from the germline V gene are SGHTA and FQGNSA. V gave up 1 base and J gave up 4 bases, with 17 bases separating them. The CDR3 spans 16 residues. This chain's CDR3 is CASSLDTEMHFYEQYF. CDR3 coding DNA: TGTGCCAGCAGCTTAGACACTGAGATGCACTTTTACGAGCAGTACTTC.

This clone was seen once. The rearrangement joins TRBV19 to TRBJ2-3; TRBD2 matches 11 bases. CDR1 is LNHDA, CDR2 SQIVND, per germline (reference sequence). The ends lost 0 bases at V and 4 bases at J; junction bases unmatched: 6. This CDR3 has 17 amino acids. This CDR3 reads CASSIDPLAGGADTQYF. The CDR3 nucleotides read TGTGCCAGTAGTATAGATCCCCTAGCGGGAGGTGCAGATACGCAGTATTTT.

Worth noting for this clone: The sample carries other DNA sequences with the same CDR3. The chain has TRBV5-6 and TRBJ2-2, with D unresolved. Trimming cost V 2 bases and J 4 bases, with 3 bases left between them. CDR1 is SGHDT, CDR2 YYEEEE, per germline. This CDR3 contains 12 residues. The CDR3 nucleotides read TGTGCCAGCAGCTTCGGCACCGGGGAGCTGTTTTTT. This translates into CASSFGTGELFF.

The CDR3 loop is CASSLTLAGSTSYEQYF. The CDR3 DNA follows: TGTGCCAGCAGTTTAACACTAGCGGGATCCACTTCCTACGAGCAGTACTTC. The V call is TRBV28, the J call TRBJ2-7, with 10 nucleotides matching TRBD2. Germline values: CDR1 MDHEN, CDR2 SYDVKM. J was trimmed by 1 base and V by 2 bases; bases with no gene match: 8. The CDR3 spans 17 residues.

This CDR3 reads CASSRGTAGLAFPDTQYF. CDR3 bases: TGCGCCAGCAGCCGGGGGACTGCGGGACTAGCATTCCCAGATACGCAGTATTTT. The rearrangement links TRBV4-1 to TRBJ2-3; 9 bases are a match to TRBD2. CDR1 and CDR2 (germline): MGHRA, YSYEKL. The trim removed 4 bases at V and 4 bases at J, leaving 15 bases unmatched. The CDR3 loop spans 18 amino acids.

In this sample, this clone turned up once. This chain's CDR3 is CASSLLLPDRGEQYF. The DNA of the CDR3 is TGTGCCAGCAGCTTATTGTTACCCGACCGGGGCGAGCAGTACTTC. This rearrangement joins TRBV7-9 to TRBJ2-7, with a weak D call TRBD2 (5 bases). There are 15 residues in the CDR3. V lost 2 bases and J 6 bases, leaving 17 bases between the germline ends. Germline-derived CDR1 and CDR2 are SEHNR and FQNEAQ (reference sequence).

V gene TRBV28 combines with J gene TRBJ1-3; no clear D gene. CDR1 is MDHEN and CDR2 is SYDVKM in the germline V gene. The CDR3 spans 16 residues. The germline V and J ends were trimmed by 6 bases and 0 bases, with 15 bases remaining between them. DNA for the CDR3: TGTGCCAGCAGCCCCGGGCCCTCGAGCTCTGGAAACACCATATATTTT. Translating gives CASSPGPSSSGNTIYF.

The chain joins TRBV9 to TRBJ2-3; 11 bases fit TRBD1. With V trimmed by 3 bases and J by 3 bases, 6 bases remained unmatched. The CDR3 runs to 16 residues. In germline, CDR1 is SGDLS, CDR2 YYNGEE. The CDR3 coding sequence is TGTGCCAGCAGCGCGGGACAGGGGGTCAGGACAGATACGCAGTATTTT. This encodes CASSAGQGVRTDTQYF.

The chain recombines TRBV6-5 with TRBJ2-3; D is possibly TRBD2 (5 bases). V was pared by 3 bases and J by 6 bases, with 16 bases between. The germline CDR1 and CDR2 sequences are MNHEY and SVGAGI. CDR3 length equals 15 residues. The CDR3 nucleotides read TGTGCCAGCAGTTATCGGGGTCTCCTTTGGGATACGCAGTATTTT. This gives the protein CASSYRGLLWDTQYF.

The J gene is TRBJ1-1, the V gene TRBV25-1; possibly TRBD1 for D (5 bases). The CDR3 extends over 15 amino acids. Trimming cost V 3 bases and J 3 bases, with 14 bases left between them. Germline CDR1 and CDR2: MGHDK and SYGVNS. CDR3 sequence: CASSDRGAPYTEAFF. In DNA, the CDR3 is TGTGCCAGCAGTGACCGCGGGGCACCTTACACTGAAGCTTTCTTT.

The chain is built from TRBV27 and TRBJ1-5, with no clear D. Germline V gene lookup returns CDR1 MNHEY and CDR2 SMNVEV (reference sequence). V lost 9 bases to trimming and J lost 2 bases, with 14 bases between them. The CDR3 extends over 14 amino acids. The CDR3 here is CASREVGGNQPQHF. In DNA, the CDR3 is TGTGCCAGTCGGGAGGTTGGGGGCAATCAGCCCCAGCATTTT.

The chain is built from TRBV6-5 and TRBJ2-4; maybe TRBD1 (5 bases). Trimming took off 2 bases at V and 0 bases at J, with 5 bases between the two ends. This CDR3 has 14 residues. Germline CDR1 reads MNHEY; CDR2 reads SVGAGI. CDR3 sequence reads: CASSYRGAKNIQYF. In DNA, the CDR3 is TGTGCCAGCAGTTACAGGGGAGCCAAAAACATTCAGTACTTC.

The chain links TRBV5-1 to TRBJ1-4, with D maybe TRBD1 (6 bases). Germline loops: CDR1 SGHRS, CDR2 YFSETQ. V was clipped by 4 bases and J by 7 bases, with 20 bases between them. This CDR3 has 16 amino acids. The CDR3 DNA reads as TGCGCCAGCAGCGGGGGGCCAGGGGAGAATCGTGAAAAACTGTTTTTT. It yields the protein CASSGGPGENREKLFF.

The chain's CDR3 is CASSIMGGGSYDTQYF. CDR3 bases: TGTGCCAGTAGTATAATGGGAGGCGGGAGTTATGATACGCAGTATTTT. This rearrangement joins TRBV19 to TRBJ2-3, with 7 bases matching TRBD2. CDR3 length: 16 amino acids. With V trimmed by 2 bases and J by 6 bases, 11 bases remained unmatched. The germline gives CDR1 LNHDA, CDR2 SQIVND (reference sequence).

The chain joins TRBV28 to TRBJ2-3, with TRBD2 as a possible D gene (6 bases). The ends were cut back, 6 bases at V and 5 bases at J, with 15 bases in the middle. Looked up from germline, CDR1 is MDHEN and CDR2 is SYDVKM. The CDR3 is made up of 14 amino acids. CDR3 coding DNA: TGTGCCAGCAGCCTTGGGGGGATCAGAGATACGCAGTATTTT. Amino acids: CASSLGGIRDTQYF.

The rearrangement uses TRBV5-1 and TRBJ2-2; D call uncertain. The CDR3 is 16 amino acids. Germline loops: CDR1 SGHRS, CDR2 YFSETQ. V was pared by 1 base and J by 4 bases, with 14 bases between. The chain's CDR3 is CASSLKTRLGTGELFF. For the CDR3, the DNA is TGCGCCAGCAGCTTGAAGACTCGGTTGGGCACCGGGGAGCTGTTTTTT.

This clone has a single count. V usage is TRBV5-4 and J usage is TRBJ1-1; D perhaps matches TRBD1 (5 bases). The CDR3 is 12 amino acids. Trimming pared 4 bases from V and 12 bases from J, leaving 16 bases between. Germline V gene sequence: CDR1 SGHNT, CDR2 YYREEE (reference sequence). The CDR3 spells CASSPLGGKTFF. The CDR3 region has the DNA TGTGCCAGCAGCCCCCTGGGGGGGAAAACTTTCTTT.

For the CDR3, the DNA is TGTGCCATCAGTGAGTCGTACAGAGTCACAGATACGCAGTATTTT. Protein product: CAISESYRVTDTQYF. The chain is built from TRBV10-3 and TRBJ2-3, with D uncertain. Germline V CDR1 and CDR2: ENHRY, SYGVKD. V was shortened by 0 bases and J by 2 bases, with 9 bases between the two germline ends. The CDR3 length is 15 residues.

J is TRBJ1-1 and V is TRBV10-3; D might be TRBD1 (6 bases). The CDR3 has 15 amino acids. Trimming took 2 bases from V and 1 from J, leaving 11 bases between them. Germline V lookup: CDR1 ENHRY, CDR2 SYGVKD. The CDR3 sequence: CAISELGQRNTEAFF. The CDR3 coding sequence is TGTGCCATCAGTGAGCTTGGACAGCGGAACACTGAAGCTTTCTTT.

The J gene is TRBJ2-7, the V gene TRBV11-2, with D perhaps given as TRBD1 or TRBD2 (5 bases each). Trimming shortened V by 1 base and J by 4 bases, and 11 bases separated the two germline ends. Per the germline V gene, CDR1 is SGHAT and CDR2 is FQNNGV. This CDR3 has 14 residues. This chain's CDR3 is CASSLAWGLYEQYF. CDR3 sequence (DNA): TGTGCCAGCAGCTTAGCTTGGGGGTTGTACGAGCAGTACTTC.

The chain is built from TRBV7-2 and TRBJ1-6; TRBD1 aligns across 8 bases. This CDR3 has 15 amino acids. Germline CDR1 SGHTA, CDR2 FQGNSA. Losses at the gene ends were 5 bases for V and 6 bases for J; bases not matched to a gene: 6. CDR3 residues: CASSAGQGFNSPLHF. In nucleotides, the CDR3 is TGTGCCAGCAGCGCAGGACAGGGATTTAATTCACCCCTCCACTTT.